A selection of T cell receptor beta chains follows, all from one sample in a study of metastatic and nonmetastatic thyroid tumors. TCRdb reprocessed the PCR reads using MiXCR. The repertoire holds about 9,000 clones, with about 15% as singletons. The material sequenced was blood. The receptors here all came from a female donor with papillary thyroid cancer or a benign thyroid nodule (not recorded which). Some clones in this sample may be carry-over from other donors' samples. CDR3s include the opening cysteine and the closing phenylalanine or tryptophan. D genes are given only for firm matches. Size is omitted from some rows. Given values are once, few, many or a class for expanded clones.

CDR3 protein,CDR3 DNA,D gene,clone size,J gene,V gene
CASSYSDFSTDTQYF,TGTGCCAGCAGTTATTCGGACTTTAGCACAGATACGCAGTATTTT,NA,NA,TRBJ2-3,TRBV6-2/TRBV6-3
CASSFGADTQYF,TGTGCCAGCAGTTTTGGGGCAGATACGCAGTATTTT,NA,many,TRBJ2-3,TRBV11-2
CASSSLSGSYTDTQYF,TGTGCCAGCAGCTCCCTTAGCGGGAGTTACACAGATACGCAGTATTTT,TRBD2,NA,TRBJ2-3,TRBV11-2
CASSLPGREQFF,TGTGCCAGCAGCTTGCCGGGGCGGGAGCAGTTCTTC,NA,many,TRBJ2-1,TRBV5-4
CATSPGVNSRGFGQPQHF,TGTGCCACCAGTCCGGGGGTAAACAGTCGGGGATTCGGTCAGCCCCAGCATTTT,NA,many,TRBJ1-5,TRBV24-1
CASSPDRGLANEKLFF,TGTGCCAGCAGCCCGGACAGGGGGCTGGCTAATGAAAAACTGTTTTTT,TRBD1,many,TRBJ1-4,TRBV7-9
CSSRPSGGAGEQFF,TGTTCCAGCAGGCCTAGCGGGGGGGCCGGTGAGCAGTTCTTC,TRBD2,few,TRBJ2-1,TRBV12-3/TRBV12-4
CASRTGTGGTEAFF,TGTGCCAGCAGGACCGGGACAGGGGGCACTGAAGCTTTCTTT,TRBD1,NA,TRBJ1-1,TRBV6-1
CASFSGRSSVVQYF,TGTGCCAGCTTTTCGGGGAGGTCGTCGGTAGTCCAGTACTTC,NA,NA,TRBJ2-5,TRBV28
CASSQDGQLNTEAFF,TGCGCCAGCAGCCAAGACGGACAGCTGAACACTGAAGCTTTCTTT,NA,NA,TRBJ1-1,TRBV4-3